The sequence of this T cell receptor (beta chain) was determined in a study of T cell repertoires in cytomegalovirus infection. In the study overall: CMV infection together with matching HLA type was indicated by public TCR beta signatures. Study-wide findings and caveats: The ex vivo response showed dominance by HLA-C-restricted CMV-specific TCR beta clonotypes. Summed frequency of public TCR beta families distinguished CMV carriers with the relevant HLA.

As regards this clonotype: Antigen specificity is unknown.

CDR1 is LGHDT and CDR2 is YNNKEL in the germline V gene (reference sequence). Trimming cost V 2 bases and J 2 bases; bases outside gene matches: 3. The CDR3 is 15 amino acids. TCRdb recomputed calls from the reads with MiXCR, one row per CDR3 protein. The repertoire holds around 330,000 distinct CDR3 sequences, 17% seen once, with approximately 12% in the top ten. The TCR comes from a human donor in good health (CMV status not recorded). Some clones in this sample may be carry-over from other donors' samples. Sequenced input: PBMCs. V usage is TRBV3-1 and J usage is TRBJ2-1; 7 nucleotides agree with TRBD2. CDR3 residues: CASSQLGTTYNEQFF. Written as DNA, the CDR3 is TGTGCCAGCAGCCAACTCGGGACTACCTACAATGAGCAGTTCTTC.